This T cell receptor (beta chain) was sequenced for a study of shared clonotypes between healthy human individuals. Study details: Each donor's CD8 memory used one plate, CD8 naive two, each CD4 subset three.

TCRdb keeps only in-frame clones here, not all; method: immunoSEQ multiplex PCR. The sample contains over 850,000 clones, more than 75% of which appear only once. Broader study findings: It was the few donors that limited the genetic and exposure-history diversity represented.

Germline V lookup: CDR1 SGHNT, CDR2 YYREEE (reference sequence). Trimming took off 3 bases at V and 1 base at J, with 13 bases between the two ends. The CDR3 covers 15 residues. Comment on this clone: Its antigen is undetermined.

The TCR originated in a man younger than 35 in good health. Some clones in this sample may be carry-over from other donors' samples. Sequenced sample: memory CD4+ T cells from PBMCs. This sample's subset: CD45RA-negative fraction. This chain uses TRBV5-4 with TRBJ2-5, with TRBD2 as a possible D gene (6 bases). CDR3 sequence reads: CASSSGRLAQETQYF. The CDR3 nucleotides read TGTGCCAGCAGCTCAGGGAGGCTAGCCCAAGAGACCCAGTACTTC.